The next 24 T cell receptor beta chains were all read from a single sample in a study of shared clonotypes between healthy human individuals. Clones were sequenced by immunoSEQ multiplex PCR, and TCRdb holds only the in-frame ones, with some missing. The data hold 550,000 to 650,000 clones, with 90% to 97% observed a single time. CD45RO-negative, CCR7-selected cells formed the naive CD8 fraction, which excluded terminally differentiated effector memory CD45RA+ cells. Material: naive CD8+ T cells sorted from blood. The receptors shown here come from a woman in her 30s in good health.

In the case of this clone: Other nucleotide sequences in the sample specify the same CDR3. This sequence joins TRBV11-2 and TRBJ1-1, with D unclear. This CDR3 is 14 amino acids long. Trimming removed 5 bases at V and 1 base at J, with 11 bases between. Germline V gene lookup returns CDR1 SGHAT and CDR2 FQNNGV. CDR3: CASSLGGGNTEAFF. The CDR3 DNA is TGTGCCAGCAGCCTCGGCGGTGGGAACACTGAAGCTTTCTTT.

The chain employs TRBV5-1 and TRBJ1-5; D uncertain. V lost 0 bases, J lost 3 bases, and 4 bases lay in between. The length of the CDR3 is 13 residues. The V gene's germline CDR1 is SGHRS and CDR2 YFSETQ. The CDR3 bases are TGCGCCAGCAGCTTGGATTTCAATCAGCCCCAGCATTTT. Translation gives CASSLDFNQPQHF. Using reference TRBV5-1 and TRBJ1-5 for the parts outside the CDR3, the full variable domain is KAGVTQTPRYLIKTRGQQVTLSCSPISGHRSVSWYQQTPGQGLQFLFEYFSETQRNKGNFPGRFSGRQFSNSRSEMNVSTLELGDSALYLCASSLDFNQPQHFGDGTRLSIL.

This clone appeared once. CDR3 sequence (DNA): TGTGCCAGCAGCTTGGAGATCGGCGCGGCCGGGAACTCCTACAATGAGCAGTTCTTC. This encodes CASSLEIGAAGNSYNEQFF. J is TRBJ2-1 and V is TRBV5-4, with a tentative D call TRBD2 (5 bases). The CDR3 runs 19 residues. In germline, CDR1 is SGHNT, CDR2 YYREEE (reference sequence). The V end lost 0 bases, the J end lost 0 bases, and 19 bases lay between the germline ends.

A word on this clone: This same CDR3 is encoded by further DNA sequences in the sample. The chain uses TRBV29-1 and TRBJ2-1; 13 nucleotides match TRBD2. The germline gives CDR1 SQVTM, CDR2 ANQGSEA. The V segment lost 3 bases and the J segment 6 bases; nucleotides outside the gene matches: 2. This CDR3 is built from 14 residues. The CDR3, as DNA: TGCAGCGTTGAGGGACTAGCGGGGATCAATGAGCAGTTCTTC. Translated, it gives CSVEGLAGINEQFF.

The chain is built from TRBV27 and TRBJ2-3; D may be TRBD1 (6 bases). The CDR3 covers 14 residues. Trimming took off 7 bases at V and 2 bases at J, with 13 bases between the two ends. The germline CDR1 and CDR2 sequences are MNHEY and SMNVEV (reference sequence). This CDR3 is CASTGEGVTDTQYF. The CDR3, as DNA: TGTGCCAGCACCGGCGAGGGGGTCACAGATACGCAGTATTTT.

This rearrangement joins TRBV4-1 to TRBJ1-2; 8 positions match TRBD1. J lost 5 bases, V lost 0 bases, and 8 bases had no gene match. Germline assignment: CDR1 MGHRA and CDR2 YSYEKL. This CDR3 contains 16 residues. CDR3 in amino acids: CASSQEWTGMRYGYTF. For the CDR3, the DNA is TGCGCCAGCAGCCAAGAGTGGACAGGGATGAGGTATGGCTACACCTTC.

The chain is built from TRBV6-1 and TRBJ2-3; D is unresolved. Between the trimmed V and J ends, which lost 2 bases and 0 bases, there was a span of 9 bases. The CDR3 covers 15 residues. Germline CDR1 MNHNS, CDR2 SASEGT. The CDR3 protein is CASSESKGSTDTQYF. CDR3 DNA: TGTGCCAGCAGTGAAAGTAAAGGTAGCACAGATACGCAGTATTTT.

Concerning this clone itself: At the DNA level, this CDR3 is encoded by other sequences in the same sample as well. The rearrangement links TRBV5-4 to TRBJ2-5; D remains unclear. Germline CDR1 is SGHNT and CDR2 is YYREEE (reference sequence). The CDR3 is made up of 13 amino acids. The V end lost 4 bases, the J end lost 1 base, and 8 bases lay between the germline ends. The CDR3, as DNA: TGTGCCAGCAGCACCGCAGCCCAAGAGACCCAGTACTTC. Translating gives CASSTAAQETQYF.

The CDR3 DNA is TGTGCCAGCAGTTTATATCCGGGACCAAGCTCCTACGAGCAGTACTTC. Translated, it gives CASSLYPGPSSYEQYF. The J gene is TRBJ2-7, the V gene TRBV27, with D perhaps assigned TRBD1 or TRBD2 (5 bases each). V shed 1 base and J shed 0 bases, with 13 bases lying between them. The CDR3 is 16 amino acids. Germline CDR1 is MNHEY and CDR2 is SMNVEV (reference sequence).

The chain carries TRBV28 and TRBJ2-7, with D unresolved. Trimming removed 5 bases from V and 4 bases from J, with 24 bases in between. CDR1 is MDHEN, CDR2 SYDVKM, per germline. This CDR3 is 17 amino acids long. This CDR3 is CASSAIPQLWAIYEQYF. The DNA for the CDR3 is TGTGCCAGCAGTGCTATCCCCCAGTTATGGGCTATATACGAGCAGTACTTC.

The chain links TRBV28 to TRBJ1-1; D remains ambiguous. Germline lookup yields CDR1 MDHEN and CDR2 SYDVKM. The CDR3 consists of 13 residues. Trimming removed 10 bases at V and 4 bases at J, with 16 bases between. The CDR3 region has the DNA TGTGCCAACGCACGTTCAAGGTCCACTGAAGCTTTCTTT. This sequence encodes CANARSRSTEAFF.

This clone was observed a handful of times. V usage is TRBV20-1 and J usage is TRBJ2-1; no definite D call. The CDR3 has 11 amino acids. V lost 7 bases to trimming and J lost 3 bases, with 7 bases between them. In germline, CDR1 is DFQATT, CDR2 SNEGSKA (reference sequence). The CDR3 DNA sequence: TGCAGTGTGGGTTTCTACAATGAGCAGTTCTTC. It codes for CSVGFYNEQFF.

Note on this clone: The identical CDR3 is also encoded by other nucleotide sequences in the sample. The chain uses TRBV5-4 and TRBJ2-7, with D tentatively TRBD2 (5 bases). Germline V gene sequence: CDR1 SGHNT, CDR2 YYREEE (reference sequence). Trimming cost V 0 bases and J 0 bases, with 7 bases left between them. This CDR3 has 14 amino acids. The CDR3 sequence is CASSLAGSSYEQYF. The CDR3 DNA is TGTGCCAGCAGCTTGGCGGGAAGCTCCTACGAGCAGTACTTC.

This chain connects TRBV7-8 to TRBJ1-3, with D unresolved. Germline CDR1 and CDR2: SGHVS and FQNEAQ. Trimming removed 0 bases at V and 0 bases at J, with 18 bases between. The CDR3 extends over 19 amino acids. CDR3: CASSLARSLRLHSGNTIYF. CDR3 in DNA: TGTGCCAGCAGCTTAGCCAGGTCGTTAAGGCTCCACTCTGGAAACACCATATATTTT.

The chain combines TRBV2 with TRBJ1-1; D is unresolved. Trimming pared 4 bases from V and 1 base from J, leaving 4 bases between. CDR1 is SNHLY, CDR2 FYNNEI, per germline. The CDR3 is 12 amino acids. The CDR3 DNA reads TGTGCCAGCAGTGCGGGGAACACTGAAGCTTTCTTT. Translation gives CASSAGNTEAFF.

This chain connects TRBV6-6 to TRBJ1-2; possibly TRBD1 for D (6 bases). This CDR3 has 12 amino acids. V lost 8 bases and J lost 8, with 15 bases in between. Germline V gene sequence: CDR1 MNHNY, CDR2 SVGAGI (reference sequence). CDR3 sequence: CASGGGASGYTF. DNA of the CDR3: TGTGCCAGCGGTGGGGGCGCGTCCGGCTACACCTTC.

The rearrangement joins TRBV27 to TRBJ2-1, with TRBD2 as a possible D gene (6 bases). V lost 5 bases and J lost 3, with 17 bases in between. This CDR3 region has 16 residues. Germline-derived CDR1 and CDR2 are MNHEY and SMNVEV (reference sequence). The chain's CDR3 is CASSPSRGTLYNEQFF. CDR3 nucleotides: TGTGCCAGCAGTCCCTCACGCGGGACCCTCTACAATGAGCAGTTCTTC.

Regarding this clone: One junction end does not reproduce the germline sequence, and a read error may be involved. Other DNA sequences within the sample encode an identical CDR3. CDR3 loop: CASSNRDRNTGELFF. The CDR3 DNA sequence: TGTGCCAGTAGTAACCGGGACAGAAACACCGGGGAGCTATTTTTT. V and J are TRBV19 and TRBJ2-2; 7 bases match TRBD1. The CDR3 runs to 15 residues. From germline, CDR1 is LNHDA and CDR2 SQIVND (reference sequence).

The chain recombines TRBV7-9 with TRBJ2-6, with a possible D match to TRBD2 (5 bases). V gave up 5 bases and J gave up 0 bases, with 14 bases separating them. CDR3 length equals 17 residues. CDR1 is SEHNR and CDR2 is FQNEAQ in the germline V gene (reference sequence). CDR3 nucleotides: TGTGCCAGCAGCCCGGACTTCCTCTACTCTGGGGCCAACGTCCTGACTTTC. It yields the protein CASSPDFLYSGANVLTF.

The chain carries TRBV19 and TRBJ1-1; 8 bases are a match to TRBD1. Unmatched junction bases numbered 8, after V lost 5 bases and J lost 6 bases. The CDR3 consists of 14 residues. Germline V gene lookup returns CDR1 LNHDA and CDR2 SQIVND (reference sequence). CDR3 in amino acids: CASSEDREVPEAFF. In nucleotides, the CDR3 is TGTGCCAGTAGTGAGGACAGGGAAGTCCCTGAAGCTTTCTTT.

The V call is TRBV10-2, the J call TRBJ2-7; D is unclear. The V end lost 3 bases, the J end lost 2 bases, and 8 bases lay between the germline ends. CDR1 is WSHSY, CDR2 SAAADI, per germline. The CDR3 extends over 13 amino acids. This CDR3 is CASSDSFAYEQYF. The CDR3 nucleotides are TGCGCCAGCAGTGATAGTTTTGCCTACGAGCAGTACTTC.

The V and J genes are TRBV11-2 and TRBJ2-1; no clear D gene. CDR1 and CDR2 (germline): SGHAT, FQNNGV. The CDR3 contains 15 residues. Trimming took off 5 bases at V and 0 bases at J, with 11 bases between the two ends. The CDR3 reads CASSQLGFSYNEQFF. CDR3 DNA: TGTGCCAGCAGCCAACTGGGTTTCTCCTACAATGAGCAGTTCTTC.

This sequence joins TRBV6-5 and TRBJ2-1, with 10 bases lining up with TRBD2. Germline V gives CDR1 MNHEY, CDR2 SVGAGI. Trimming removed 8 bases from V and 8 bases from J; junction bases left unmatched: 6. CDR3 length: 13 amino acids. This CDR3 reads CASGASGSHEQFF. The CDR3 region has the DNA TGTGCCAGCGGGGCTAGCGGGAGCCATGAGCAGTTCTTC.

This clone was observed a single time. The V and J genes are TRBV5-1 and TRBJ2-7; perhaps TRBD1 as D (5 bases). This CDR3 is 12 amino acids long. Per germline, CDR1 SGHRS and CDR2 YFSETQ. Deletions cut 5 bases from V and 5 bases from J, with 11 bases between. The CDR3 reads CASRRQGDEQYF. The CDR3 nucleotides read TGCGCCAGCAGAAGGCAGGGCGACGAGCAGTACTTC.